Below are 11 T cell receptor beta chains sequenced from a single sample in a study of CD8 T cell repertoires and HIV-1 epitope variants. Profiled with immunoSEQ multiplex PCR; TCRdb holds only in-frame clones, not every one. The sample lists a few thousand clones; around 71% were seen once. The antigens of these receptors remain unknown. Sequenced material: cultured CD8+ T cells derived from PBMCs. Every receptor here comes from a male donor with HIV.

CDR3 DNA: TGTGCCAGCAGTTTAACTAGCGGGAGTAGGGGGAACGGGGAGCTGTTTTTT. Protein sequence: CASSLTSGSRGNGELFF. The chain is built from TRBV28 and TRBJ2-2, with TRBD2 matching 11 bases. V dropped 2 bases and J dropped 7; count of bases not matched to a gene: 9. Germline assignment: CDR1 MDHEN and CDR2 SYDVKM. This CDR3 contains 17 residues.

The rearrangement links TRBV19 to TRBJ1-5, with a possible D match to TRBD1 (6 bases). V was clipped by 3 bases and J by 7 bases, with 22 bases between them. The CDR3 contains 17 residues. The germline CDR1 and CDR2 sequences are LNHDA and SQIVND (reference sequence). DNA of the CDR3: TGTGCCAGTAGTATGATAGGGGGGCAGGGGACGAACCAGCCCCAGCATTTT. It encodes CASSMIGGQGTNQPQHF.

J is TRBJ1-1 and V is TRBV7-9; D is undetermined. Germline assignment: CDR1 SEHNR and CDR2 FQNEAQ (reference sequence). The CDR3 loop spans 14 amino acids. Trimming took 4 bases from V and 0 from J, leaving 9 bases between them. For the CDR3, the DNA is TGTGCCAGCAGCTCGAAAGCCATGAACACTGAAGCTTTCTTT. It is translated as CASSSKAMNTEAFF. The full variable domain, in which reference TRBV7-9 and TRBJ1-1 provide the parts outside the CDR3, is DTGVSQNPRHKITKRGQNVTFRCDPISEHNRLYWYRQTLGQGPEFLTYFQNEAQLEKSRLLSDRFSAERPKGSFSTLEIQRTEQGDSAMYLCASSSKAMNTEAFFGQGTRLTVV.

The chain combines TRBV19 with TRBJ1-5; D is perhaps TRBD1 (6 bases). The CDR3 totals 13 residues. Germline V lookup: CDR1 LNHDA, CDR2 SQIVND (reference sequence). Trimming left V 8 bases short and J 0 bases short, with 8 bases between. The CDR3 protein is CASQDSSNQPQHF. Written as DNA, the CDR3 is TGTGCCAGTCAGGACAGTAGCAATCAGCCCCAGCATTTT.

This clone was seen only a few times. This sequence joins TRBV13 and TRBJ1-1, with no clear D. Germline lookup yields CDR1 PRHDT and CDR2 FYEKMQ (reference sequence). V lost 5 bases and J 0 bases, leaving 7 bases between the germline ends. The CDR3 totals 13 residues. This chain's CDR3 is CASSAFLNTEAFF. CDR3 in DNA: TGTGCCAGCAGCGCCTTCTTGAACACTGAAGCTTTCTTT.

This clone was observed once. The chain is built from TRBV6-5 and TRBJ1-1; 7 bases map to TRBD1. The CDR3 has 16 residues. The V segment lost 2 bases and the J segment 7 bases; nucleotides outside the gene matches: 13. CDR1 and CDR2 from the germline V gene are MNHEY and SVGAGI. CDR3 sequence: CASSYGVRGKESEAFF. CDR3 bases: TGTGCCAGCAGTTACGGTGTCAGGGGGAAAGAAAGTGAAGCTTTCTTT.

V usage is TRBV9 and J usage is TRBJ1-5, with D unresolved. Germline loops: CDR1 SGDLS, CDR2 YYNGEE. The CDR3 loop spans 13 amino acids. Trimming took 3 bases from V and 4 from J, leaving 8 bases between them. CDR3: CASSEEPNQPQHF. CDR3 DNA: TGTGCCAGCAGCGAGGAGCCTAATCAGCCCCAGCATTTT. The complete variable domain, with remaining parts taken from reference TRBV9 and TRBJ1-5, reads DSGVTQTPKHLITATGQRVTLRCSPRSGDLSVYWYQQSLDQGLQFLIQYYNGEERAKGNILERFSAQQFPDLHSELNLSSLELGDSALYFCASSEEPNQPQHFGDGTRLSIL.

By sample share, this clone is medium-sized (0.01 to 0.1%). The gene calls are TRBV10-3 and TRBJ1-1, with D unresolved. Trimming stripped 2 bases from V and 5 bases from J, with 6 bases between. The CDR3 covers 12 residues. CDR1 and CDR2 (germline): ENHRY, SYGVKD. Here the CDR3 reads CAISEGDTEAFF. CDR3 sequence (DNA): TGTGCCATCAGTGAGGGGGATACTGAAGCTTTCTTT.

The V and J genes are TRBV2 and TRBJ2-6; D gene uncertain. Between the trimmed V and J ends, which lost 5 bases and 0 bases, there was a span of 5 bases. Germline loops: CDR1 SNHLY, CDR2 FYNNEI. The CDR3 length is 14 residues. Written as DNA, the CDR3 is TGTGCCAGCAGTCATCCCTCTGGGGCCAACGTCCTGACTTTC. Translating gives CASSHPSGANVLTF.

Regarding this clone: A far larger clone lies a single base away; this is likely a read error. The chain combines TRBV28 with TRBJ1-1; 10 nucleotides agree with TRBD1. The CDR3 has 17 residues. Germline CDR1 is MDHEN and CDR2 is SYDVKM. The CDR3 region is CASSSPGTGVISTAAFF. CDR3 sequence (DNA): TGTGCCAGCAGTTCCCCCGGGACAGGGGTGATTTCCACTGCAGCTTTCTTT. Full variable domain (missing parts from reference TRBV28 and TRBJ1-1): DVKVTQSSRYLVKRTGEKVFLECVQDMDHENMFWYRQDPGLGLRLIYFSYDVKMKEKGDIPEGYSVSREKKERFSLILESASTNQTSMYLCASSSPGTGVISTAAFFGQGTRLTVV.

The chain carries TRBV28 and TRBJ1-1, with TRBD1 matching over 10 bases. V lost 5 bases to trimming and J lost 3 bases; unmatched junction nucleotides: 6. Germline CDR1 and CDR2: MDHEN and SYDVKM. This CDR3 is built from 15 residues. CDR3 sequence (DNA): TGTGCCAGCAGTCCGATAGGACAGGGGGACACTGAAGCTTTCTTT. Protein sequence: CASSPIGQGDTEAFF.